These 28 T cell receptor beta chains were sequenced from one sample in a study of T cell responses to AZD1222 COVID-19 vaccine. Generated by immunoSEQ multiplex PCR, the TCRdb table keeps only in-frame clones and is missing some. The sample carries 130,000 or so clones, more than 85% recorded once. The sample in question was peripheral blood, obtained 28 days after the second AZD1222 dose. Receptor source: an adult who received the AZD1222 COVID-19 vaccine.

The chain carries TRBV2 and TRBJ2-7; 12 nucleotides agree with TRBD2. This CDR3 contains 14 residues. Germline assignment: CDR1 SNHLY and CDR2 FYNNEI. J gave up 5 bases and V 5 bases, and 4 bases lay outside the gene matches. The CDR3 spells CASSLTSGRNEQYV. The CDR3 DNA follows: TGTGCCAGCAGTCTGACTAGCGGGAGAAACGAGCAGTACGTC.

There are a few counts of this clone. This rearrangement joins TRBV19 to TRBJ1-2, with 9 positions matching TRBD1. The germline V gene has CDR1 LNHDA and CDR2 SQIVND (reference sequence). The J segment lost 6 bases and the V segment lost 5 bases, leaving 10 bases of the junction unmatched. The CDR3 is 15 amino acids. The CDR3 reads CASSLTGQGADGYTF. The CDR3 nucleotides are TGTGCCAGTAGTCTCACGGGACAGGGTGCAGATGGCTACACCTTC.

Here the CDR3 reads CSATGGDEQYF. CDR3 bases: TGCAGTGCTACGGGGGGGGACGAGCAGTACTTC. V gene TRBV20-1 combines with J gene TRBJ2-7; 8 positions agree with TRBD2. Germline loops: CDR1 DFQATT, CDR2 SNEGSKA (reference sequence). The CDR3 is 11 amino acids. V shed 4 bases and J 5 bases; nucleotides not matched to a gene: 1.

The J gene is TRBJ1-1, the V gene TRBV30; D gene ambiguous. V dropped 0 bases and J dropped 10 bases, with 9 bases sitting between them. From germline, CDR1 is GTSNPN and CDR2 SVGIG (reference sequence). This CDR3 has 11 amino acids. The DNA for the CDR3 is TGTGCCTGGAGTGTAGAAGGGAGAGCTTTCTTT. Its translation: CAWSVEGRAFF.

The rearrangement uses TRBV7-2 and TRBJ1-5, with unresolved D. CDR1 and CDR2 from the germline V gene are SGHTA and FQGNSA. The CDR3 totals 16 residues. The V end lost 2 bases, the J end lost 1 base, and 12 bases lay between the germline ends. CDR3 region: CASSLRAGRSNQPQHF. DNA of the CDR3: TGTGCCAGCAGCTTAAGGGCCGGTAGGAGCAATCAGCCCCAGCATTTT. Looking up the rest from reference TRBV7-2 and TRBJ1-5 gives the full variable domain: GAGVSQSPSNKVTEKGKDVELRCDPISGHTALYWYRQSLGQGLEFLIYFQGNSAPDKSGLPSDRFSAERTGGSVSTLTIQRTQQEDSAVYLCASSLRAGRSNQPQHFGDGTRLSIL.

The rearrangement joins TRBV27 to TRBJ2-1; the match to TRBD2 covers 8 bases. V gave up 3 bases and J gave up 2 bases; unmatched junction bases: 0. Germline V lookup: CDR1 MNHEY, CDR2 SMNVEV (reference sequence). This CDR3 has 14 amino acids. The CDR3 loop is CASSLTSAYNEQFF. CDR3 in DNA: TGTGCCAGCAGTTTGACTAGCGCCTACAATGAGCAGTTCTTC.

This rearrangement joins TRBV4-1 to TRBJ1-2; D remains ambiguous. The V end was cut by 1 base, the J end by 4 bases, with 19 bases between. The CDR3 runs 17 residues. Germline assignment: CDR1 MGHRA and CDR2 YSYEKL. This chain's CDR3 is CASSQAPLGVQIYGYTF. For the CDR3, the DNA is TGCGCCAGCAGCCAAGCCCCGTTGGGCGTCCAGATCTATGGCTACACCTTC.

The V and J genes are TRBV19 and TRBJ2-4; maybe TRBD2 (6 bases). V lost 9 bases and J 0 bases, leaving 15 bases between the germline ends. Germline V gives CDR1 LNHDA, CDR2 SQIVND (reference sequence). The CDR3 spans 15 residues. This CDR3 is CASRQGGEAKNIQYF. The CDR3 nucleotides are TGTGCCAGCCGTCAGGGAGGTGAAGCCAAAAACATTCAGTACTTC.

J is TRBJ2-3 and V is TRBV10-3; a weak D match, TRBD1 (8 bases). Germline V gene lookup returns CDR1 ENHRY and CDR2 SYGVKD. Trimming cost V 7 bases and J 3 bases, with 17 bases left between them. The CDR3 runs 15 residues. The CDR3 region is CAIKSDREGTDTQYF. The CDR3 bases are TGTGCCATCAAATCGGACAGGGAGGGAACAGATACGCAGTATTTT.

Only one count was recorded for this clone. The chain employs TRBV5-4 and TRBJ2-3, with 13 nucleotides matching TRBD2. This CDR3 is 16 amino acids long. Per germline, CDR1 SGHNT and CDR2 YYREEE (reference sequence). The V segment lost 7 bases and the J segment 2 bases; nucleotides outside the gene matches: 7. CDR3 in amino acids: CASSAGTSGTTDTQYF. CDR3 bases: TGTGCCAGCTCTGCTGGGACTAGCGGGACCACAGATACGCAGTATTTT.

The chain has TRBV19 and TRBJ1-5; D not resolved. CDR1 LNHDA and CDR2 SQIVND come from the germline V gene (reference sequence). V lost 1 base and J lost 7, with 14 bases in between. The length of the CDR3 is 15 residues. The CDR3 bases are TGTGCCAGTAGTATAGGGGCCTGGGAAGCGCAGCCCCAGCATTTT. Translating gives CASSIGAWEAQPQHF.

The chain joins TRBV10-3 to TRBJ1-3; TRBD1 agrees at 9 bases. The CDR3 is 15 residues long. V shed 7 bases and J 2 bases; nucleotides not matched to a gene: 6. Germline V gene sequence: CDR1 ENHRY, CDR2 SYGVKD. In DNA, the CDR3 is TGTGCCATCATCCCGGACAGGGGCCCTGGAAACACCATATATTTT. Residues: CAIIPDRGPGNTIYF.

The chain has TRBV5-1 and TRBJ1-6, with no clear D. The germline gives CDR1 SGHRS, CDR2 YFSETQ. V was trimmed by 4 bases and J by 10 bases, leaving 15 bases between them. This CDR3 is built from 14 residues. CDR3 sequence (DNA): TGCGCCAGCAGCCTGGCCGTTTCCGGGTCACCCCTCCACTTT. Translating gives CASSLAVSGSPLHF.

Details on this clone: Within the sample, other DNA sequences also encode this same CDR3. V is TRBV18 and J is TRBJ1-5, with D hard to call. This CDR3 comprises 13 residues. Trimming stripped 3 bases from V and 1 base from J, with 4 bases between. CDR1 KGHSH and CDR2 LQKENI come from the germline V gene. This CDR3 reads CASSPGSNQPQHF. CDR3 nucleotide sequence: TGTGCCAGCTCACCCGGCAGCAATCAGCCCCAGCATTTT.

The V call is TRBV30, the J call TRBJ2-4, with a possible D match to TRBD1 (7 bases). This CDR3 spans 15 amino acids. Trimming took 2 bases from V and 1 from J, leaving 12 bases between them. Germline lookup yields CDR1 GTSNPN and CDR2 SVGIG (reference sequence). The CDR3 DNA reads as TGTGCCTGGAGTTGGGCAGGGGGGGCCAAAAACATTCAGTACTTC. This gives the protein CAWSWAGGAKNIQYF.

The DNA of the CDR3 is TGTGCCAGCAGCTGGACAGGGAAGAACACTGAAGCTTTCTTT. Translation: CASSWTGKNTEAFF. The chain joins TRBV6-5 to TRBJ1-1, with 8 bases fitting TRBD1. V shed 6 bases, J shed 1 base, and the junction held 4 bases outside the gene matches. The CDR3 runs 14 residues. The germline CDR1 and CDR2 sequences are MNHEY and SVGAGI.

The rearrangement links TRBV3-1 (or the pseudogene TRBV3-2) to TRBJ2-5, with a tentative D call TRBD2 (6 bases). Trimming pared 4 bases from V and 4 bases from J, leaving 19 bases between. The CDR3 length is 16 residues. The germline CDR1 and CDR2 sequences are LGHDT and YNNKEL (reference sequence). The CDR3 loop reads CASSPPLGGVGETQYF. CDR3 DNA sequence: TGTGCCAGCAGCCCCCCCTTAGGAGGGGTAGGAGAGACCCAGTACTTC.

The chain combines TRBV19 with TRBJ1-1, with D possibly TRBD1 on 5 matching bases. The V and J ends lost 1 base and 6 bases respectively, with 21 bases between them. Germline V lookup: CDR1 LNHDA, CDR2 SQIVND (reference sequence). The length of the CDR3 is 17 residues. CDR3 sequence: CASSIASRGEKGAEAFF. The CDR3 bases are TGTGCCAGTAGTATAGCGTCCCGGGGGGAGAAAGGGGCTGAAGCTTTCTTT.

This clone was recorded only once. The chain combines TRBV19 with TRBJ1-3; no reliable D call. The CDR3 consists of 16 residues. Per the germline V gene, CDR1 is LNHDA and CDR2 is SQIVND (reference sequence). Trimming removed 2 bases from V and 0 bases from J, with 11 bases in between. The CDR3 DNA reads TGTGCCAGTAGTATATTGGACGTTTACTCTGGAAACACCATATATTTT. Translating gives CASSILDVYSGNTIYF. Based on the CDR3 plus reference TRBV19 and TRBJ1-3, the full variable domain is DGGITQSPKYLFRKEGQNVTLSCEQNLNHDAMYWYRQDPGQGLRLIYYSQIVNDFQKGDIAEGYSVSREKKESFPLTVTSAQKNPTAFYLCASSILDVYSGNTIYFGEGSWLTVV.

The chain uses TRBV11-3 and TRBJ1-1, with D unclear. Germline CDR1 SGHNT, CDR2 YENEEA. V lost 4 bases to trimming and J lost 0 bases, with 12 bases between them. There are 15 residues in the CDR3. In nucleotides, the CDR3 is TGTGCCAGCAGCTCTAGGGCAGTTTTGAACACTGAAGCTTTCTTT. Its translation: CASSSRAVLNTEAFF.

V is TRBV20-1 and J is TRBJ2-7; D possibly uses TRBD1 or TRBD2 (5 bases each). V shed 6 bases and J shed 0 bases, with 15 bases lying between them. Germline CDR1 DFQATT, CDR2 SNEGSKA (reference sequence). This CDR3 is 14 amino acids long. DNA of the CDR3: TGCAGTGCGAGTGCCGGGACCTTCTCCTACGAGCAGTACTTC. As protein: CSASAGTFSYEQYF.

This clone was counted once. V is TRBV4-1 and J is TRBJ2-3, with a possible D match to TRBD1 (6 bases). This CDR3 comprises 15 residues. Trimming left V 0 bases short and J 2 bases short, with 9 bases between. The germline CDR1 and CDR2 sequences are MGHRA and YSYEKL. The CDR3 region is CASSQEGAATDTQYF. CDR3 in DNA: TGCGCCAGCAGCCAAGAGGGGGCGGCCACAGATACGCAGTATTTT.

The table lists this clone with a count of one. The CDR3 DNA is TGTGCCAGCAGTTTTGACGGAACCTATGGCTACACCTTC. It codes for CASSFDGTYGYTF. The rearrangement links TRBV6-5 to TRBJ1-2; D is undetermined. Germline lookup yields CDR1 MNHEY and CDR2 SVGAGI. The CDR3 extends over 13 amino acids. V lost 4 bases and J lost 4, with 10 bases in between.

The V and J genes are TRBV2 and TRBJ1-4; the D is unclear. Per germline, CDR1 SNHLY and CDR2 FYNNEI. Trimming left V 2 bases short and J 8 bases short, with 9 bases between. The CDR3 runs 13 residues. CDR3 sequence (DNA): TGTGCCAGCAGTGAAACGGGAGGCGAAAAACTGTTTTTT. Protein product: CASSETGGEKLFF.

The chain links TRBV19 to TRBJ2-1; TRBD1 matches 8 bases. The V and J ends lost 5 bases and 0 bases, in that order; junction bases with no gene match: 9. The CDR3 has 17 residues. Germline V gives CDR1 LNHDA, CDR2 SQIVND (reference sequence). CDR3 nucleotides: TGTGCCAGTAGTTCCTCCGGGACAGGCCGCTCCTACAATGAGCAGTTCTTC. It encodes CASSSSGTGRSYNEQFF.

The rearrangement uses TRBV27 and TRBJ2-1; 7 nucleotides align to TRBD1. The CDR3 loop spans 13 amino acids. Per the germline V gene, CDR1 is MNHEY and CDR2 is SMNVEV (reference sequence). The ends lost 4 bases at V and 10 bases at J; junction bases unmatched: 7. CDR3: CASSWTGGNEQFF. The CDR3 coding sequence is TGTGCCAGCAGTTGGACAGGTGGGAACGAGCAGTTCTTC.

The chain links TRBV6-5 to TRBJ1-2; 8 bases align to TRBD1. CDR1 is MNHEY, CDR2 SVGAGI, per germline. The CDR3 has 15 residues. Losses at the gene ends were 8 bases for V and 4 bases for J; bases not matched to a gene: 12. CDR3 sequence (DNA): TGTGCCAGCGACATAAACAGCAGGGGGCTCTATGGCTACACCTTC. Its translation: CASDINSRGLYGYTF.

V is TRBV4-3 and J is TRBJ2-2; a possible D gene is TRBD1 (6 bases). The germline V and J ends were trimmed by 1 base and 4 bases, with 16 bases remaining between them. CDR3 length: 17 amino acids. Germline assignment: CDR1 LGHNA and CDR2 YSLEER. The CDR3 DNA reads as TGCGCCAGCAGCCAAGTGACAGGACGAGGGGGCACCGGGGAGCTGTTTTTT. It translates to CASSQVTGRGGTGELFF.